This TCR beta chain was documented in a study of OX40 agonist ivuxolimab in advanced cancers. Study details: Clinicians treated patients with ivuxolimab, an agonistic anti-OX40 (CD134) antibody. Prior anti-PD-1, anti-PD-L1 or anti-CTLA-4 therapy did not bar entry, and more than 35% had some.

As regards this clone: What it binds is unknown.

Repertoires were generated with immunoSEQ multiplex PCR, while TCRdb's copy carries only in-frame clones and drops some. The data show about 70,000 clones, 85% to 90% seen once. Autoimmune disease history or systemic immunosuppression disqualified patients. General study findings and limits: Certain nonresponders additionally had low normalized T-cell clonal expansion.

Trimming removed 8 bases from V and 2 bases from J; junction bases left unmatched: 5. Per germline, CDR1 SNHLY and CDR2 FYNNEI. The CDR3 length is 13 residues. This receptor was identified in an adult with an advanced solid tumor such as melanoma, head and neck, liver or kidney cancer. This chain connects TRBV2 to TRBJ2-5, with 7 bases fitting TRBD2. The sequenced sample was CD4+ or CD8+ T cells sorted from blood, obtained in a trial of the OX40 agonist ivuxolimab. CDR3 loop: CASRTGRQETQYF. The CDR3 coding sequence is TGTGCCAGCCGGACCGGGAGGCAAGAGACCCAGTACTTC.